This section outlines one T cell receptor (beta chain) sequence together with its context. What it binds is not known. The protocol was immunoSEQ multiplex PCR, while the TCRdb copy is restricted to in-frame clones and leaves out a portion. The sample contains over 5,500 clones, about nine tenths of which appear only once. The data were taken from a study of T cells and Merkel cell carcinoma outcomes. Broader study findings: Reportedly, T-cell repertoire with density predicts Merkel cell carcinoma outcomes.

The junction had 3 bases not matched to a gene; V was cut back by 4 bases and J by 1 base. From germline, CDR1 is SQVTM and CDR2 ANQGSEA. This CDR3 spans 13 amino acids. The sample consisted of tumor tissue from Merkel cell carcinoma. V gene TRBV29-1 combines with J gene TRBJ1-1; 7 bases fit TRBD1. The sequence was obtained from a human donor with Merkel cell carcinoma. CDR3 amino acids: CSVAGQPNTEAFF. The CDR3 region has the DNA TGCAGCGTTGCGGGACAGCCGAACACTGAAGCTTTCTTT.